Following are 5 T cell receptor beta chains from one sample sequenced in a study of T cells after posttransplantation cyclophosphamide. Repertoires were generated with immunoSEQ multiplex PCR, while TCRdb's copy carries only in-frame clones and drops some. The sample gives 1,500 to 2,000 clones, approximately 94% of which show up once; about 1.4% is in the top ten. The sequencing sample was made of naive CD8+ T cells sorted from PBMCs. Receptor source: a woman aged 55-69 years in good health, CMV-negative, and a related stem cell transplant donor.

The chain recombines TRBV5-1 with TRBJ1-2; 12 bases align to TRBD1. Germline values: CDR1 SGHRS, CDR2 YFSETQ. The ends lost 3 bases at V and 6 bases at J; junction bases unmatched: 3. The CDR3 is 14 amino acids. This chain's CDR3 is CASSWDRGLDGYTF. CDR3 DNA sequence: TGCGCCAGCAGCTGGGACAGGGGGCTTGATGGCTACACCTTC.

V usage is TRBV7-9 and J usage is TRBJ2-1, with a tentative D call TRBD2 (6 bases). The CDR3 is 14 residues long. CDR1 is SEHNR, CDR2 FQNEAQ, per germline (reference sequence). V was trimmed by 5 bases and J by 8 bases, leaving 16 bases between them. Here the CDR3 reads CASSVEGTIHEQFF. CDR3 bases: TGTGCCAGCAGCGTGGAGGGAACCATCCATGAGCAGTTCTTC.

The rearrangement uses TRBV6-1 and TRBJ1-1; TRBD1 matches at 8 bases. The CDR3 loop spans 14 amino acids. Trimming removed 8 bases from V and 1 base from J; junction bases left unmatched: 6. The germline V gene has CDR1 MNHNS and CDR2 SASEGT. CDR3 protein: CASSPDRGNTEAFF. The CDR3 nucleotides are TGTGCCAGCTCCCCTGACAGGGGGAACACTGAAGCTTTCTTT.

The rearrangement joins TRBV10-3 to TRBJ2-3; no clear D gene. This CDR3 is built from 14 residues. Germline V gene sequence: CDR1 ENHRY, CDR2 SYGVKD. Trimming took 0 bases from V and 1 from J, leaving 5 bases between them. CDR3 region: CAISESGGTDTQYF. The CDR3, as DNA: TGTGCCATCAGTGAGTCGGGCGGCACAGATACGCAGTATTTT.

The V call is TRBV4-2, the J call TRBJ2-1; TRBD2 aligns across 10 bases. The V gene's germline CDR1 is LGHNA and CDR2 YNFKEQ. The V and J ends lost 0 bases and 4 bases, in that order; junction bases with no gene match: 3. The CDR3 sequence is 16 residues long. The CDR3: CASSQEWTSGYNEQFF. Written as DNA, the CDR3 is TGTGCCAGCAGCCAAGAGTGGACTAGCGGATACAATGAGCAGTTCTTC.